These T cell receptor beta chains were read from a single sample in a study of CD8+CD57+ T cells in acquired aplastic anemia. Each CDR3 protein gets one entry after TCRdb re-called the reads with MiXCR. The sample has about 120,000 distinct CDR3 sequences, roughly 55% seen once. Sequenced material: sorted CD4+, CD8+, or CD8+CD57+ T cells (not recorded which) from PBMCs. These receptors were taken from a human donor with aplastic anemia. CDR3s include the opening cysteine and the closing phenylalanine or tryptophan. The D gene is left open where the match is weak. Size tells how often a clone was seen (once, few, many) or the class of an expanded clone, and some rows leave it out.

.	.	TRBJ2-5	TRBV9	CAISENQETQYF	TGTGCCATCAGTGAAAACCAAGAGACCCAGTACTTC
many	TRBD2	TRBJ2-3	TRBV19	CASSVGTSGSGDTQYF	TGTGCCAGTAGCGTAGGGACTAGCGGGAGTGGAGATACGCAGTATTTT
few	.	TRBJ2-3	TRBV9	CASSQGTAGWGDTQYF	TGTGCCAGCAGCCAAGGGACGGCAGGGTGGGGGGATACGCAGTATTTT
.	.	TRBJ2-7	TRBV4-2	CASSQQMGLSSYEQYF	TGTGCCAGCAGCCAACAAATGGGACTCTCGTCCTACGAGCAGTACTTC
.	.	TRBJ2-7	TRBV2	CASSSAGRTYEQYF	TGTGCCAGCAGTTCGGCTGGACGAACCTACGAGCAGTACTTC
.	.	TRBJ2-7	TRBV28	CASSLLSYEQYF	TGTGCCAGCAGTTTATTAAGTTACGAGCAGTACTTC
.	TRBD1	TRBJ2-7	TRBV10-1	CASSEDRGGDEQYF	TGCGCCAGCAGTGAAGACAGGGGAGGCGACGAGCAGTACTTC
once	.	TRBJ1-1	TRBV14	CASSQELGHLNTEAFF	TGTGCCAGCAGCCAAGAATTAGGGCATTTGAACACTGAAGCTTTCTTT
many	.	TRBJ1-5	TRBV7-2	CASSSGAGDQPQHF	TGTGCCAGCAGCTCCGGGGCAGGGGACCAGCCCCAGCATTTT
.	.	TRBJ2-5	TRBV7-9	CASSTDYQETQYF	TGTGCCAGCAGCACCGACTACCAAGAGACTCAGTACTTC
.	.	TRBJ2-2	TRBV7-2	CASSPANTGELFF	TGTGCCAGCAGCCCAGCAAACACCGGGGAGCTGTTTTTT
many	.	TRBJ1-1	TRBV6-5	CASSYSAANTEAFF	TGTGCCAGCAGTTACTCGGCGGCGAACACTGAAGCTTTCTTT
.	TRBD1	TRBJ1-4	TRBV29-1	CSVSGTGNEKLFF	TGCAGCGTCTCCGGGACAGGGAATGAAAAACTGTTTTTT
few	.	TRBJ2-7	TRBV11-2	CASGLDPGPGYEQYF	TGTGCCAGCGGCTTAGATCCGGGCCCGGGCTACGAGCAGTACTTC
.	.	TRBJ2-7	TRBV12-3/TRBV12-4	CASSSPLGRDNPYEQYF	TGTGCCAGCAGCTCTCCTCTGGGGCGGGATAATCCCTACGAGCAGTACTTC
.	TRBD1	TRBJ1-3	TRBV7-3	CASSPTGEAGNTIYF	TGTGCCAGCAGCCCGACAGGGGAGGCTGGAAACACCATATATTTT
.	.	TRBJ1-3	TRBV20-1	CSAKISPSGNTIYF	TGCAGTGCTAAGATAAGCCCCTCTGGAAACACCATATATTTT
.	.	TRBJ1-6	TRBV7-2	CASSLAGVNSPLHF	TGTGCCAGCAGCTTAGCTGGGGTAAATTCACCCCTCCACTTT
.	TRBD2	TRBJ2-5	TRBV11-1	CASSSTGGLGGRRETQYF	TGTGCCAGCAGCTCGACGGGGGGGCTAGGGGGTCGGAGAGAGACCCAGTACTTC
few	.	TRBJ2-3	TRBV10-3	CASSLTGIPTDTQYF	TGTGCCAGCAGCCTCACGGGGATACCCACAGATACGCAGTATTTT
.	TRBD2	TRBJ2-1	TRBV11-1	CASSLDPSGGYNNEQFF	TGTGCCAGCAGCTTAGACCCGAGCGGGGGGTATAACAATGAGCAGTTCTTC
many	.	TRBJ2-7	TRBV4-1	CASSPPGQDEQYF	TGCGCCAGCAGCCCCCCGGGCCAAGACGAGCAGTACTTC
few	TRBD1	TRBJ2-5	TRBV10-3	CAINRGGEETQYF	TGTGCCATCAACAGGGGCGGAGAAGAGACCCAGTACTTC
.	.	TRBJ1-4	TRBV20-1	CSALKGVSTNEKLFF	TGCAGTGCCCTAAAGGGGGTCTCAACTAATGAAAAACTGTTTTTT
.	.	TRBJ2-7	TRBV7-6	CADGSNEQYF	TGTGCCGACGGATCTAACGAGCAGTACTTC
.	TRBD2	TRBJ2-7	TRBV24-1	CATSDLRGERHEQYF	TGTGCCACCAGTGATTTGCGGGGGGAGCGCCACGAGCAGTACTTC
.	.	TRBJ1-1	TRBV6-1	CASSTGLSAFF	TGTGCCAGCAGCACAGGGTTGTCGGCTTTCTTT
once	TRBD1	TRBJ1-2	TRBV20-1	CSARNGDSSYGYTF	TGCAGTGCTAGAAATGGGGACAGCTCCTATGGCTACACCTTC
.	.	TRBJ1-2	TRBV5-6	CASSLARDQIF	TGTGCCAGCAGCTTGGCCAGGGACCAAATCTTC
few	TRBD2	TRBJ2-3	TRBV19	CASSPGLAEQYF	TGTGCCAGTAGTCCGGGACTAGCGGAGCAGTATTTT
many	TRBD1	TRBJ2-7	TRBV7-9	CASSLEGTVVREQYF	TGTGCCAGCAGCTTAGAAGGGACAGTGGTAAGGGAGCAGTACTTC
few	.	TRBJ1-1	TRBV19	CASSQGNTEAFF	TGTGCCAGTAGTCAGGGGAACACTGAAGCTTTCTTT
medium-sized	.	TRBJ1-1	TRBV7-8	CASSLGGTTEAFF	TGTGCCAGCAGCTTAGGAGGGACCACTGAAGCTTTCTTT
.	TRBD2	TRBJ2-1	TRBV5-1	CASSLVSAGVREQFF	TGCGCCAGCAGCTTGGTTTCAGCGGGAGTTCGGGAGCAGTTCTTC
.	.	TRBJ1-5	TRBV11-2	CASSLGSGIYSNQPQHF	TGTGCCAGCAGCTTAGGGTCAGGGATTTATAGCAATCAGCCCCAGCATTTT
.	TRBD1	TRBJ1-1	TRBV13	CASSLYDREFEAFF	TGTGCCAGCAGCCTTTATGACAGGGAATTTGAAGCTTTCTTT
few	.	TRBJ2-2	TRBV7-3	CATGLGTGELFF	TGTGCCACCGGCCTAGGGACCGGGGAGCTGTTTTTT
.	.	TRBJ2-1	TRBV11-3	CASSPFPYNEQFF	TGTGCCAGCAGCCCGTTTCCCTACAATGAGCAGTTCTTC
.	.	TRBJ1-5	TRBV24-1	CATSDSRGGDQPQHF	TGTGCCACCTCAGACTCCAGGGGAGGTGATCAGCCCCAGCATTTT
.	TRBD1	TRBJ2-2	TRBV24-1	CATSSGQGPLGTGELFF	TGTGCCACCAGTTCGGGACAGGGACCTCTTGGGACCGGGGAGCTGTTTTTT